Listed below are T cell receptor beta chains from one sample, sequenced in a study of CD8 T cells in ankylosing spondylitis. TCRdb reanalysed the 5' RACE reads using MiXCR and keeps one entry per CDR3 protein. The table shows fewer than 250,000 distinct CDR3 sequences, with roughly 25% occurring only once. The sample comprised blood, either unsorted or a sorted T cell fraction (not recorded which). These receptors were collected from a male donor with ankylosing spondylitis or in good health (not recorded which). The conserved cysteine and the conserved F or W are not part of the CDR3 here.

>TRBV7-3
ASSLIPNNEQF
>TRBV28
ASRRDRGYEQY
>TRBV19
ASSMDSQTIYEQY
>TRBV20-1
SARVEGQSSYNSPLH
>TRBV4-2
ASSPVGTGYEQY
>TRBV28
ASSLRRDQETQY
>TRBV19
ASSTPVGTNTGELF
>TRBV12-3/TRBV12-4
ASTEWTSGRGGETQY
>TRBV5-6
ASSLAVAGDYNEQF
>TRBV20-1
SARDPRGGGLGSPQH
>TRBV5-1
ASSPTGVGETQY
>TRBV20-1
SARDLLRGAGGGGEQF
>TRBV10-3
AISERRDQPQH
>TRBV5-1
ASSSRDRGEAF
>TRBV21-1
ASSAPKGSGRQETQY
>TRBV4-1
ASSLQGARNGELF
>TRBV29-1
SVEHPDTQY
>TRBV20-1
SARDGPPGYT
>TRBV5-1
ASSLGTSGRSAKNIQY
>TRBV20-1
SAPHGRTYEQY
>TRBV5-1
ASTGIGYQETQY
>TRBV20-1
SADPGTGGSEQY
>TRBV29-1
SVILAGGGDEQF
>TRBV29-1
SVPGQGLRYSNQPQH
>TRBV5-1
ASSPLSAGVPNEQF
>TRBV29-1
SVLNTRDTTRQPQH
>TRBV6-5
ASSYSLQGYEQY
>TRBV15
ATSRVNEQF
>TRBV6-5
ASSYTGLARQETQY
>TRBV6-5
ASSYADRGRPYNEQF
>TRBV29-1
SVRIAGGPTDTQY
>TRBV5-1
ASSFLGQGTNYGYT
>TRBV12-3/TRBV12-4
ASSFYSGANVLT
>TRBV20-1
SASRGDRAYEQY
>TRBV20-1
SARATLADTQY
>TRBV29-1
SVERQGIPYEQY
>TRBV12-3/TRBV12-4
ASSFWGGGLAGAAGNEQF
>TRBV20-1
SARHGQGTDTQY
>TRBV25-1
ASSEYFSRQGQETQY
>TRBV29-1
SVETGKEAF
>TRBV5-1
ASSTGRDNEQF